This TCR beta chain was found in a study of identical twins. TCRdb redid the calling of the 5' RACE reads with MiXCR, one entry per CDR3 protein. The repertoire has 300,000 to 400,000 distinct CDR3 sequences, about 10% of them found once; the top ten carry about 8.1%. This CDR3 region has 15 residues. CDR1 is SGHAT and CDR2 is FQNNGV in the germline V gene. Trimming left V 6 bases short and J 4 bases short, with 15 bases between. Sequenced input: naive T cells sorted from blood. This TCR was sampled from a woman aged 45-59 years in good health. This rearrangement joins TRBV11-2 to TRBJ2-2; a possible D gene is TRBD1 (6 bases). DNA for the CDR3: TGTGCCAGCAGGCCCATCAGGGGTAGCACCGGGGAGCTGTTTTTT. It codes for CASRPIRGSTGELFF.